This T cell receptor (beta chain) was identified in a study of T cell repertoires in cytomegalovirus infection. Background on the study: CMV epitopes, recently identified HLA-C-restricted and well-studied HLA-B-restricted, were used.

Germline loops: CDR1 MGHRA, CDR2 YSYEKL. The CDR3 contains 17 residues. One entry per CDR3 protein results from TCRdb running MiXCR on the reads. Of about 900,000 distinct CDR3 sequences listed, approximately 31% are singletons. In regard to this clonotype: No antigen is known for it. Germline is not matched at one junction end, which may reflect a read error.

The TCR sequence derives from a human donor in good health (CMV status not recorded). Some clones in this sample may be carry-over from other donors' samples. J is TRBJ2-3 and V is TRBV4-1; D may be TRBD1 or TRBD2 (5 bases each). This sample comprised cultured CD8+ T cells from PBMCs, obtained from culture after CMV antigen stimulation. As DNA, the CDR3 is TGTGCCAGCAGCCAAGACCGGGGCGGTGGCTTCACAGATACGCAGTATTTT. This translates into CASSQDRGGGFTDTQYF.